These 13 T cell receptor beta chains were sequenced from one sample in a study of cytomegalovirus exposure and HLA in healthy donors. Both 60 Vbeta primers and 13 Jbeta primers went into the PCR. TCRdb's copy holds only in-frame clones and misses some; the assay was immunoSEQ multiplex PCR. The sample gives approximately 170,000 clones, roughly 80% of which show up once; about 2.5% is in the top ten. The sequenced sample consisted of PBMCs. The receptors shown here come from a male donor in good health and CMV-seronegative.

The CDR3 sequence is CAGLGGQNTEAFF. The CDR3, as DNA: TGTGCCGGCCTAGGGGGCCAGAACACTGAAGCTTTCTTT. This chain connects TRBV7-9 to TRBJ1-1; 7 bases map to TRBD1. The CDR3 totals 13 residues. Germline lookup yields CDR1 SEHNR and CDR2 FQNEAQ (reference sequence). Trimming cost V 11 bases and J 1 base; bases outside gene matches: 7.

The chain links TRBV25-1 to TRBJ2-1, with a possible D match to TRBD2 (7 bases). The CDR3 spans 16 residues. Trimming pared 1 base from V and 5 bases from J, leaving 15 bases between. CDR1 and CDR2 from the germline V gene are MGHDK and SYGVNS. CDR3 bases: TGTGCCAGCAGTGAATGGGGGGGGGCAGGAAACAATGAGCAGTTCTTC. Its protein is CASSEWGGAGNNEQFF.

The V gene is TRBV4-1, the J gene TRBJ2-1; the D is unclear. Between the trimmed V and J ends, which lost 0 bases and 8 bases, there was a span of 11 bases. The germline V gene has CDR1 MGHRA and CDR2 YSYEKL. This CDR3 region has 14 residues. The CDR3 spells CASSQDPSSHEQFF. For the CDR3, the DNA is TGCGCCAGCAGCCAAGACCCTAGTTCCCATGAGCAGTTCTTC.

The V and J genes are TRBV15 and TRBJ2-5, with 8 nucleotides matching TRBD1. This CDR3 has 17 amino acids. J lost 5 bases, V lost 1 base, and 12 bases had no gene match. The germline V gene encodes CDR1 LNHNV and CDR2 YYDKDF (reference sequence). The CDR3 is CATSRGHWTGRLETQYF. CDR3 coding DNA: TGTGCCACCAGCAGAGGCCACTGGACAGGGAGGTTGGAGACCCAGTACTTC.

The chain links TRBV5-4 to TRBJ2-6; D might be TRBD2 (6 bases). CDR1 and CDR2 from the germline V gene are SGHNT and YYREEE (reference sequence). This CDR3 has 15 residues. DNA of the CDR3: TGTGCTTGGGGAGGTGATCTCTCTGGGGCCAACGTCCTGACTTTC. Amino acid sequence: CAWGGDLSGANVLTF.

The gene calls are TRBV5-8 and TRBJ2-1, with 11 bases that match TRBD2. This CDR3 has 16 amino acids. The germline CDR1 and CDR2 sequences are SGHTS and YDEGEE. V was clipped by 4 bases and J by 3 bases; unmatched bases: 6. The CDR3 DNA is TGTGCCAGCAGCCTCTATAGCGGGGGGGACTACAATGAGCAGTTCTTC. Translating gives CASSLYSGGDYNEQFF.

The chain joins TRBV6-1 to TRBJ2-5, with 7 bases identical to TRBD1. The CDR3 runs to 13 residues. Unmatched junction bases numbered 0, after V lost 3 bases and J lost 2 bases. Germline values: CDR1 MNHNS, CDR2 SASEGT. CDR3 protein: CASSDRGQETQYF. CDR3 bases: TGTGCCAGCAGTGACAGGGGGCAAGAGACCCAGTACTTC.

The CDR3 DNA is TGTGCCAGCAGGACAGGGGGTGGATTGACTAATGAAAAACTGTTTTTT. This codes for CASRTGGGLTNEKLFF. This rearrangement joins TRBV6-6 to TRBJ1-4, with 9 bases identical to TRBD1. Germline V CDR1 and CDR2: MNHNY, SVGAGI (reference sequence). This CDR3 is 16 amino acids long. Trimming cost V 6 bases and J 2 bases; bases outside gene matches: 7.

V and J are TRBV29-1 and TRBJ2-5; 7 nucleotides align to TRBD1. This CDR3 comprises 15 residues. Trimming took 5 bases from V and 2 from J; bases not matched to a gene: 11. Germline CDR1 SQVTM, CDR2 ANQGSEA. CDR3 sequence (DNA): TGCAGCGTTTCCATTTCGGGGACAGTACAAGAGACCCAGTACTTC. This gives the protein CSVSISGTVQETQYF.

The J gene is TRBJ1-2, the V gene TRBV30; D gene ambiguous. CDR3 length: 9 residues. The V and J ends lost 5 bases and 8 bases respectively, with 6 bases between them. Per germline, CDR1 GTSNPN and CDR2 SVGIG (reference sequence). The CDR3 loop reads CAWGLGYTF. The CDR3, as DNA: TGTGCCTGGGGACTCGGCTACACCTTC.

This clone was observed a few times. The chain recombines TRBV7-9 with TRBJ2-1; 10 bases align to TRBD2. The CDR3 is 16 amino acids. Trimming cost V 6 bases and J 8 bases; bases outside gene matches: 13. CDR1 SEHNR and CDR2 FQNEAQ come from the germline V gene (reference sequence). CDR3 residues: CASSLSGGATRHEQFF. CDR3 sequence (DNA): TGTGCCAGCAGTTTGAGCGGGGGGGCTACCCGCCATGAGCAGTTCTTC. The full variable domain, its missing parts supplied by reference TRBV7-9 and TRBJ2-1, is DTGVSQNPRHKITKRGQNVTFRCDPISEHNRLYWYRQTLGQGPEFLTYFQNEAQLEKSRLLSDRFSAERPKGSFSTLEIQRTEQGDSAMYLCASSLSGGATRHEQFFGPGTRLTVL.

The chain carries TRBV19 and TRBJ2-6; 10 bases match TRBD1. J lost 3 bases, V lost 6 bases, and 14 bases had no gene match. Germline CDR1 is LNHDA and CDR2 is SQIVND (reference sequence). The CDR3 contains 19 residues. The CDR3 nucleotides are TGTGCCAGTAGCGATACACGGAGACAGGGGGCGCGTGGGGCCAACGTCCTGACTTTC. Encoded protein: CASSDTRRQGARGANVLTF.

This chain links TRBV5-4 with TRBJ2-3, with 7 bases lining up with TRBD2. Trimming removed 3 bases from V and 6 bases from J; junction bases left unmatched: 7. The CDR3 is 14 amino acids. CDR1 and CDR2 (germline): SGHNT, YYREEE (reference sequence). CDR3 protein: CASSSTGGRDTQYF. The CDR3 bases are TGTGCCAGCAGCTCGACGGGGGGAAGGGATACGCAGTATTTT.